The rows below give T cell receptor beta chains drawn from one sample of a study of shared clonotypes between healthy human individuals. Method: immunoSEQ multiplex PCR; TCRdb's copy keeps in-frame clones and lacks some. The sample carries around 2,000,000 clones, about 95% recorded once. Sequenced: naive CD8+ T cells sorted from blood. All receptors come from a man between 18 and 35 years old in good health. Both conserved end residues are trimmed from each CDR3. The D gene is left open where the match is weak.

CDR3aa	v_gene	j_gene	d_gene
ASSQEGRVNTEAF	TRBV5-6	TRBJ1-1	NA
ATLGPSYEQY	TRBV19	TRBJ2-7	NA
ASRRVYGYT	TRBV7-9	TRBJ1-2	NA
ASSPPTRSTDTQY	TRBV7-9	TRBJ2-3	NA
ASSVRGLGYLTTDTQY	TRBV9	TRBJ2-3	NA
ASSDSGNYNEQF	TRBV6-4	TRBJ2-1	NA
AWSVVRNTEAF	TRBV30	TRBJ1-1	NA
ASSQDRGSTDTQY	TRBV4-1	TRBJ2-3	NA
ASSAGQAYGYT	TRBV9	TRBJ1-2	TRBD1
ASSVAAGGYTGELF	TRBV9	TRBJ2-2	TRBD2
ASSWGGGGIKYEQY	TRBV5-4	TRBJ2-7	TRBD2
ASSLPGAGGNTIY	TRBV13	TRBJ1-3	NA
ASSIDGTHTYEQY	TRBV19	TRBJ2-7	NA
ASSLTGQDYEQY	TRBV11-2	TRBJ2-7	NA
ASSQDGEGVDNQPQH	TRBV4-1	TRBJ1-5	NA
ASSRPAGGGQPQH	TRBV28	TRBJ1-5	TRBD1
ASSPSGTGEQY	TRBV7-6	TRBJ2-7	TRBD2
ASSWTDPYEQY	TRBV5-1	TRBJ2-7	NA
SVEDRSGGADWVLYTQY	TRBV29-1	TRBJ2-3	TRBD2
AWSLGNEQF	TRBV30	TRBJ2-1	NA
ASSPEDTSYEQY	TRBV6-6	TRBJ2-7	NA
ASSLVEGVRDGSYEQY	TRBV5-1	TRBJ2-7	NA
ASSSREKAYTQY	TRBV19	TRBJ2-3	NA
ASSYGESTGELF	TRBV6-5	TRBJ2-2	NA
ASSVAPGAVGMNTEAF	TRBV9	TRBJ1-1	NA
ATPTRANEKLF	TRBV7-9	TRBJ1-4	NA
ASSLADREAYNSPLH	TRBV7-9	TRBJ1-6	TRBD1
ASSLGDIMNTEAF	TRBV4-1	TRBJ1-1	NA
ASSPNGLVGNEQY	TRBV13	TRBJ2-7	TRBD2
ASSSGLAGPTIETQY	TRBV7-6	TRBJ2-5	TRBD2
AWSEVGGPSEQY	TRBV30	TRBJ2-7	NA
ACEDRSYEQY	TRBV30	TRBJ2-7	TRBD1
ASLSGSFVTQY	TRBV2	TRBJ2-3	TRBD2
ASSWSPGYEQY	TRBV27	TRBJ2-7	NA
AWSSGQASYEQY	TRBV30	TRBJ2-7	TRBD1
ASSTWEGGHGNTNTGELF	TRBV28	TRBJ2-2	TRBD2
ASILWGEADEQF	TRBV5-6	TRBJ2-1	NA
ASSPALALPTSTGELF	TRBV18	TRBJ2-2	TRBD2
ASSVGFGDEQF	TRBV7-6	TRBJ2-1	NA
ASSLEAF	TRBV21-1	TRBJ1-1	NA
ASSFDRSGEKLF	TRBV6-5	TRBJ1-4	NA
ASSVSGGASGTQY	TRBV27	TRBJ2-3	TRBD2